This is a list of T cell receptor beta chains from one sample in a study of control samples from healthy donors and cancer patients. Clones were read by immunoSEQ multiplex PCR, and TCRdb kept only the in-frame ones, dropping some. Of about 160,000 clones in the sample, roughly 94% were seen once. Sequencing used blood. These TCRs come from a woman aged 40-49 years in good health. The CDR3 runs from the conserved cysteine through the conserved F or W. A D gene is named only where the DNA matches it firmly.

v_gene	j_gene	d_gene	CDR3aa	CDR3nt
TRBV24-1	TRBJ2-1	NA	CATSGASSSEKFF	TGTGCCACCAGTGGGGCTAGCTCCTCAGAAAAGTTCTTC
TRBV4-3	TRBJ1-2	NA	CASSQGAREVAGYTF	TGCGCCAGCAGCCAGGGGGCGCGGGAAGTGGCTGGCTACACCTTC
TRBV7-2	TRBJ1-6	NA	CASSLGVQGGAYNSPLHF	TGTGCCAGCAGCTTAGGGGTTCAGGGAGGAGCCTATAATTCACCCCTCCACTTT
TRBV3-1/TRBV3-2	TRBJ1-6	NA	CASSPSRGQYNSPLHF	TGTGCCAGCAGCCCATCCCGAGGACAGTATAATTCACCCCTCCACTTT
TRBV7-2	TRBJ1-1	NA	CASRSRRNTEAFF	TGTGCCAGCAGGTCCAGGCGGAACACTGAAGCTTTCTTT
TRBV10-3	TRBJ1-6	TRBD1	CAISAGQGGSPLHF	TGTGCCATCAGTGCAGGACAGGGTGGGTCACCCCTCCACTTT
TRBV5-8	TRBJ1-6	NA	CASSLLGTYNSPLHF	TGTGCCAGCAGCTTGTTGGGGACCTATAATTCACCCCTCCACTTT
TRBV5-1	TRBJ2-7	TRBD1	CASTLTGDFYEQYF	TGCGCCAGCACCCTGACAGGGGATTTCTACGAGCAGTACTTC
TRBV9	TRBJ2-1	TRBD1	CASSETTGSTYNEQFF	TGTGCCAGCAGCGAGACGACAGGGTCGACTTACAATGAGCAGTTCTTC
TRBV3-1/TRBV3-2	TRBJ2-7	NA	CASSYQGRLDEQYF	TGTGCCAGCAGCTATCAGGGGAGACTCGACGAGCAGTACTTC
TRBV19	TRBJ1-3	NA	CASSILQNSGNTIYF	TGTGCCAGTAGTATCTTACAGAACTCTGGAAACACCATATATTTT
TRBV6-6	TRBJ1-5	NA	CASSYGVNQPQHF	TGTGCCAGCAGTTACGGCGTCAATCAGCCCCAGCATTTT
TRBV7-5	TRBJ2-3	NA	CARSLGAERGAERSTDTQYF	TGTGCCAGAAGCTTAGGGGCCGAGCGGGGAGCGGAGCGTAGCACAGATACGCAGTATTTT
TRBV7-2	TRBJ2-7	TRBD2	CASRGGSSYEQYF	TGTGCCAGCAGGGGAGGGAGCTCCTACGAGCAGTACTTC
TRBV7-9	TRBJ2-7	TRBD1	CASSLGDRSVSYEQYF	TGTGCCAGCAGCTTAGGGGACAGGTCTGTCTCCTACGAGCAGTACTTC
TRBV5-1	TRBJ1-3	NA	CASSLGRIHSGNTIYF	TGCGCCAGCAGCTTGGGCAGAATCCACTCTGGAAACACCATATATTTT
TRBV5-1	TRBJ2-3	TRBD2	CASSLVAGGLTDTQYF	TGCGCCAGCAGCTTGGTTGCGGGGGGGCTGACAGATACGCAGTATTTT
TRBV7-9	TRBJ2-3	NA	CASSYTTRVSSTDTQYF	TGTGCCAGCAGCTACACAACACGCGTCTCTAGCACAGATACGCAGTATTTT
TRBV4-1	TRBJ1-1	NA	CASSQVMNTEAFF	TGCGCCAGCAGCCAGGTGATGAACACTGAAGCTTTCTTT
TRBV6-6	TRBJ1-4	TRBD1	CASSNTGVSYEKLFF	TGTGCCAGCAGTAACACAGGGGTATCTTATGAAAAACTGTTTTTT
TRBV5-1	TRBJ2-5	NA	CASSLGAQQETQYF	TGCGCCAGCAGCTTAGGAGCGCAGCAAGAGACCCAGTACTTC
TRBV7-2	TRBJ1-6	TRBD1	CASSLGPGTGNSPLHF	TGTGCCAGCAGCTTAGGTCCCGGGACAGGTAATTCACCCCTCCACTTT
TRBV7-9	TRBJ1-5	NA	CASSLSGFNQPQHF	TGTGCCAGCAGCTTATCAGGGTTCAATCAGCCCCAGCATTTT
TRBV6-6	TRBJ1-1	TRBD1	CASRPEGGSAFF	TGTGCCAGCAGACCCGAAGGGGGCTCAGCTTTCTTT
TRBV10-3	TRBJ2-5	TRBD1	CAIRRQGLEETQYF	TGTGCCATCAGACGACAGGGTTTGGAGGAGACCCAGTACTTC
TRBV6-2/TRBV6-3	TRBJ1-1	NA	CASSLLRMGTEAFF	TGTGCCAGCAGCCTCTTGAGGATGGGCACTGAAGCTTTCTTT